This T cell receptor (beta chain) is from a study of cytomegalovirus exposure and HLA in healthy donors. Study-level results: Sequencing likely produced, as an artifact, a cluster of highly shared sequence variants. Using a false discovery rate of 0.05, a later analysis showed that 15,000 to 20,000 TCR beta sequences were associated with HLA alleles.

PCR amplification relied on 60 Vbeta primers (plus 13 Jbeta primers). Original analysis: Later work found roughly 80 million unique TCR beta chains, with roughly 11 million shared. Method: immunoSEQ multiplex PCR; TCRdb's copy keeps in-frame clones and lacks some. V, J and clone size reflect that table, while D and trimming were determined from the DNA. In the table there are about 140,000 clones, 60% to 80% of which are singletons. The table lists this clone with a few counts. Its antigen is unknown. Sequenced material: PBMCs. The TCR was taken from a man aged 35-49 years in good health and CMV-seronegative.

The CDR3 sequence is CASSHLRGGAEGGETQYF. DNA for the CDR3: TGCGCCAGCAGCCACCTCCGCGGGGGGGCCGAGGGAGGGGAGACCCAGTACTTC. The rearrangement uses TRBV4-1 and TRBJ2-5; 9 bases are shared with TRBD2. The CDR3 totals 18 residues. Germline CDR1 MGHRA, CDR2 YSYEKL. V lost 3 bases to trimming and J lost 5 bases; unmatched junction nucleotides: 16.